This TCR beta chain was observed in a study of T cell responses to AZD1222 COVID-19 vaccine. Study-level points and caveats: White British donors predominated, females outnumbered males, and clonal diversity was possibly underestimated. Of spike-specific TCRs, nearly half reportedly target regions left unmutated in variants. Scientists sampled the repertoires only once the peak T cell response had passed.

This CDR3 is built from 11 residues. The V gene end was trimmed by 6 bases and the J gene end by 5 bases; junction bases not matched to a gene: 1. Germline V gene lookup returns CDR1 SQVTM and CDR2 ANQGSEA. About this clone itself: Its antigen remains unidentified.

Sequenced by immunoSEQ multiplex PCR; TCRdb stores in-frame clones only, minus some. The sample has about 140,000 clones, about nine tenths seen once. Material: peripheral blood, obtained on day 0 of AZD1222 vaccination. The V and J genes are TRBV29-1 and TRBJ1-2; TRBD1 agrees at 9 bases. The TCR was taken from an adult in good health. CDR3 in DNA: TGCAGCGTCGGGACAGGGTATGGCTACACCTTC. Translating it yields CSVGTGYGYTF.